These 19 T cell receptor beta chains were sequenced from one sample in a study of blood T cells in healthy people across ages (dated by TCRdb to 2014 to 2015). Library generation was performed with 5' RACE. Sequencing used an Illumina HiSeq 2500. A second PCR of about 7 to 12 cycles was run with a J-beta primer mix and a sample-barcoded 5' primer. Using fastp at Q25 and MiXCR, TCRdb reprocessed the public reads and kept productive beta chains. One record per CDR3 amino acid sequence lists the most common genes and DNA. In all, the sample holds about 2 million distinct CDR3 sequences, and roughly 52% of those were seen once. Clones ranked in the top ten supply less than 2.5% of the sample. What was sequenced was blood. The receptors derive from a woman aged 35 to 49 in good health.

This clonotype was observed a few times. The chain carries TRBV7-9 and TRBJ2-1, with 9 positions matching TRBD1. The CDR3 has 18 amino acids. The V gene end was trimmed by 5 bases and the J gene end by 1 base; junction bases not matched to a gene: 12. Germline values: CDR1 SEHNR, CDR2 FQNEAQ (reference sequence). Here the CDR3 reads CASSPPDRGSFSYNEQFF. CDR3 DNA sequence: TGTGCCAGCAGCCCCCCGGACAGGGGAAGTTTTTCCTACAATGAGCAGTTCTTC.

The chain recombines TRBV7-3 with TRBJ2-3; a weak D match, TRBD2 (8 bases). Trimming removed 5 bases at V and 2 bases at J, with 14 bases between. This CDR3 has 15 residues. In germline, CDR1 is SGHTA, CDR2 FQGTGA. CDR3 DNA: TGTGCCAGCAGCCGGGAGGGGGCTAACACAGATACGCAGTATTTT. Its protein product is CASSREGANTDTQYF.

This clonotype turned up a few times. Here the CDR3 reads CASESPRDTQYF. In DNA, the CDR3 is TGTGCCAGCGAAAGTCCCCGAGATACGCAGTATTTT. The chain employs TRBV6-2 or TRBV6-3 and TRBJ2-3; D unclear. V lost 8 bases, J lost 5 bases, and 11 bases lay in between. The CDR3 length is 12 residues. Germline-derived CDR1 and CDR2 are MNHEY and SVGEGT.

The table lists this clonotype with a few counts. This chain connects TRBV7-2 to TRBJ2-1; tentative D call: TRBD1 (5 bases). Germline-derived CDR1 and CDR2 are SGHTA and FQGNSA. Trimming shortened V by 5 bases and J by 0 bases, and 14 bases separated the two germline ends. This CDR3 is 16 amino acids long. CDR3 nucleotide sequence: TGTGCCAGCAGCCGAGGCAGGGCCAGCTCCTACAATGAGCAGTTCTTC. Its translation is CASSRGRASSYNEQFF.

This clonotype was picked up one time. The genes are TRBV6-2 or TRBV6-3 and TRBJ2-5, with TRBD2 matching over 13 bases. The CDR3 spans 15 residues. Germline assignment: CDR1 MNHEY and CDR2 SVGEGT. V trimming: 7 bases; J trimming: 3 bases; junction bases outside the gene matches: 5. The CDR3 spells CASKIGTSGKETQYF. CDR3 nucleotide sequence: TGTGCCAGCAAGATTGGGACTAGCGGGAAAGAGACCCAGTACTTC.

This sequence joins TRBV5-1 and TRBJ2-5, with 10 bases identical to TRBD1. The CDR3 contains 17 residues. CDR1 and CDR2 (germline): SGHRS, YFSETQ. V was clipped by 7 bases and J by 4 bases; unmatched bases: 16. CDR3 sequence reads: CASFSTGTGVIGETQYF. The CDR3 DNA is TGCGCCAGCTTTTCCACCGGGACAGGGGTTATTGGAGAGACCCAGTACTTC.

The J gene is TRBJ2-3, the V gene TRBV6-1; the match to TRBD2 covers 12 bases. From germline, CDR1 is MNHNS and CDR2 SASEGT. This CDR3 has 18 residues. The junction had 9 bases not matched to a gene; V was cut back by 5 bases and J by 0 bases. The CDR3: CASSPWTSGASSTDTQYF. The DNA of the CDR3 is TGTGCCAGCAGTCCTTGGACTAGCGGGGCCTCAAGCACAGATACGCAGTATTTT.

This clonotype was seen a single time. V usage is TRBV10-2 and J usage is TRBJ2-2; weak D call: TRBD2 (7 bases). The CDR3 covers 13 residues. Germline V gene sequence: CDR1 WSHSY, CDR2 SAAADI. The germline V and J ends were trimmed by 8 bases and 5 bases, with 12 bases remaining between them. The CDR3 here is CASGGAGTGELFF. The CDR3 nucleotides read TGCGCCAGCGGGGGGGCCGGGACCGGGGAGCTGTTTTTT.

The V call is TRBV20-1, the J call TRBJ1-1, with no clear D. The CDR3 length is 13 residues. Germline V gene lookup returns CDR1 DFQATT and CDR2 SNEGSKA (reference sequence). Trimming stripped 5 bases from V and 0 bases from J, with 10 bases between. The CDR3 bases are TGCAGTGCTCGGACGGTCTTGAACACTGAAGCTTTCTTT. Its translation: CSARTVLNTEAFF.

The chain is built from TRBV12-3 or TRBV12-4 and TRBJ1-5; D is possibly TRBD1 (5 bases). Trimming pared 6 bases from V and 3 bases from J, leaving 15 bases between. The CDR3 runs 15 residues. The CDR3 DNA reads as TGTGCCAGCAGCCCAGGGAGGGCCCTCAATCAGCCCCAGCATTTT. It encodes CASSPGRALNQPQHF.

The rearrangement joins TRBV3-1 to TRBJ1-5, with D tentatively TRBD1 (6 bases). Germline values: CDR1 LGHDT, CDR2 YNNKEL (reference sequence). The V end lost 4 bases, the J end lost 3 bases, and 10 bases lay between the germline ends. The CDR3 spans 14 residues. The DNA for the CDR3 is TGTGCCAGCAGCCCCCGGGGGCACAATCAGCCCCAGCATTTT. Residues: CASSPRGHNQPQHF.

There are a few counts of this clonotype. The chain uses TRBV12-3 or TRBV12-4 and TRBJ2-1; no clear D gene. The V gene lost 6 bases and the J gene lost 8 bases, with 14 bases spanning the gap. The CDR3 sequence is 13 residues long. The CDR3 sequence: CASRPTNMDEQFF. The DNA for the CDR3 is TGTGCCAGCAGACCCACAAATATGGATGAGCAGTTCTTC.

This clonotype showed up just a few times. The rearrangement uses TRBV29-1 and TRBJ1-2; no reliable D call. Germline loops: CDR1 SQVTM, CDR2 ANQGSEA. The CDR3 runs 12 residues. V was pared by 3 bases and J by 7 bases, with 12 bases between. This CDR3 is CSVELPEGGYTF. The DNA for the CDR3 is TGCAGCGTTGAGCTGCCGGAGGGTGGCTACACCTTC.

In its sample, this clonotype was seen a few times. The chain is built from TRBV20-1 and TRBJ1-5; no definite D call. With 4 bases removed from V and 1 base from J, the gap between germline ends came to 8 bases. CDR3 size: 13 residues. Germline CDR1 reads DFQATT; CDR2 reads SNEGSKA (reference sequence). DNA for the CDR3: TGCAGTGCTATAGGGTACAGCAATCAGCCCCAGCATTTT. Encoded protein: CSAIGYSNQPQHF.

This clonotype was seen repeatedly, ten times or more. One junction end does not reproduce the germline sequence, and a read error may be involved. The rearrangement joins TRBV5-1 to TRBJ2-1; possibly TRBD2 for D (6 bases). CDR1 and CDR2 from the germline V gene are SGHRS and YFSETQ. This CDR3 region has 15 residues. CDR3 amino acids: CASSFGGASYNEQFF. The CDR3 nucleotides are TGTGCCAGCAGCTTTGGCGGGGCCTCCTACAATGAGCAGTTCTTC.

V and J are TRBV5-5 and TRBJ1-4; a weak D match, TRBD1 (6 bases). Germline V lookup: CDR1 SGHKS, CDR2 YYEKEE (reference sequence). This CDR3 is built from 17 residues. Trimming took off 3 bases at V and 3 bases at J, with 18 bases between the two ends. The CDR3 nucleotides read TGTGCCAGCAGCTGGGGGGGCCACACCCCCTCTAATGAAAAACTGTTTTTT. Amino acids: CASSWGGHTPSNEKLFF. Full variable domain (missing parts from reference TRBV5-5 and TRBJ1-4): DAGVTQSPTHLIKTRGQQVTLRCSPISGHKSVSWYQQVLGQGPQFIFQYYEKEERGRGNFPDRFSARQFPNYSSELNVNALLLGDSALYLCASSWGGHTPSNEKLFFGSGTQLSVL.

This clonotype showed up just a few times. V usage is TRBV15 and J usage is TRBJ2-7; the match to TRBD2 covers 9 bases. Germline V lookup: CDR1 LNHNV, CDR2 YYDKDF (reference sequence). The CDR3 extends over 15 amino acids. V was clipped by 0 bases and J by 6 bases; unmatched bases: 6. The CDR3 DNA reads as TGTGCCACCAGCAGAGATCAGGGACTAGCTGGCGAGCAGTACTTC. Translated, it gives CATSRDQGLAGEQYF. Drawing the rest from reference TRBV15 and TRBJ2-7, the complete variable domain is DAMVIQNPRYQVTQFGKPVTLSCSQTLNHNVMYWYQQKSSQAPKLLFHYYDKDFNNEADTPDNFQSRRPNTSFCFLDIRSPGLGDTAMYLCATSRDQGLAGEQYFGPGTRLTVT.

DNA of the CDR3: TGTGCCAGCAGTTTATCCCCCACAGGGCCCGGCTATGGCTACACCTTC. This encodes CASSLSPTGPGYGYTF. V is TRBV27 and J is TRBJ1-2, with a weak D call TRBD1 (6 bases). Trimming shortened V by 0 bases and J by 4 bases, and 15 bases separated the two germline ends. Germline assignment: CDR1 MNHEY and CDR2 SMNVEV (reference sequence). There are 16 residues in the CDR3.

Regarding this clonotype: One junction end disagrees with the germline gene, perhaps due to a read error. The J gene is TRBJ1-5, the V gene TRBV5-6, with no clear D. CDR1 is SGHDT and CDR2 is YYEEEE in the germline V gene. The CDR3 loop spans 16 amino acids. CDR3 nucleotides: TGTGCCAGCAGCTATGCGAGTGGGAATAGCAATCGGCCCCAGCATTTT. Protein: CASSYASGNSNRPQHF.